A single sample gave rise to the 20 T cell receptor beta chains below, sequenced in a study of tumor-infiltrating lymphocytes in primary liver carcinoma. Extraction also yielded germline DNA, while blood RNA was obtained from unsorted whole blood. TCR beta cDNA was reverse-transcribed from around 0.55 ug of total RNA. The reaction used a constant-region primer and ProtoScript II reverse transcriptase. It was through three nested multiplex PCR rounds of slightly modified ARM-PCR that TCR beta libraries arose. The first two PCR rounds, approximately 10 cycles each, used TRBV1-TRBV30 forward primers and a C-beta reverse primer. One entry per CDR3 protein results from TCRdb running MiXCR on the multiplex PCR reads. Of approximately 330,000 distinct CDR3 sequences listed, 65% are singletons. The source material was peripheral blood. The receptor set was obtained from a man aged 35 to 55 with primary liver carcinoma and hepatitis B virus infection.

As for this clonotype: This may arise from a read error, as a much more abundant clone is one base away. The genes are TRBV12-3 or TRBV12-4 and TRBJ2-3; no firm D call. The CDR3 consists of 19 residues. The germline V and J ends were trimmed by 1 base and 0 bases, with 20 bases remaining between them. The CDR3 coding sequence is TGTGCCAGCAGTTTAGTATCCACTCCAGCGTATACTAGCACAGATACGCAGTATTTT. It codes for CASSLVSTPAYTSTDTQYF.

Remarks on this clonotype: A much larger clone differs by one base, so this may be a read error. The V gene is TRBV10-3, the J gene TRBJ1-3; a weak D match, TRBD1 (6 bases). CDR3 length: 15 amino acids. Germline-derived CDR1 and CDR2 are ENHRY and SYGVKD. CDR3 sequence: CAISGGTRSGNAIYF. The DNA of the CDR3 is TGTGCCATCAGTGGCGGGACACGCTCTGGAAACGCCATATATTTT.

In its sample, this clonotype was seen once. The junction and the germline gene differ at one end; a read error may be behind it. The chain has TRBV5-1 and TRBJ2-2; D may match TRBD1 or TRBD2 (5 bases each). The CDR3 is 16 amino acids. The V gene's germline CDR1 is SGHRS and CDR2 YFSETQ. The CDR3 DNA is TGCGCCAGCAGCTTGGGCCAGGCCGAGGACACCGGGGAGCTGTTCTTT. As protein: CASSLGQAEDTGELFF.

The genes are TRBV4-3 and TRBJ2-3, with D unresolved. The ends were cut back, 1 base at V and 5 bases at J, with 7 bases in the middle. The CDR3 is 13 residues long. Germline V lookup: CDR1 LGHNA, CDR2 YSLEER. CDR3 residues: CASSQVSGDTQYF. DNA for the CDR3: TGCGCCAGCAGCCAAGTCTCTGGAGATACGCAGTATTTT.

Of note for this clonotype: The junction and the germline gene differ at one end; a read error may be behind it. The V gene is TRBV11-2, the J gene TRBJ2-1, with D perhaps matching TRBD2 (5 bases). CDR3 length: 15 residues. Germline V gene lookup returns CDR1 SGHAT and CDR2 FQNNGV. Here the CDR3 DNA reads TGTGCCAACAGCTCTATGATGGGAGTCTACAATGAGCAGTTCTTC. Translated, it gives CANSSMMGVYNEQFF. Based on the CDR3 plus reference TRBV11-2 and TRBJ2-1, the full variable domain is EAGVAQSPRYKIIEKRQSVAFWCNPISGHATLYWYQQILGQGPKLLIQFQNNGVVDDSQLPKDRFSAERLKGVDSTLKIQPAKLEDSAVYLCANSSMMGVYNEQFFGPGTRLTVL.

In the case of this clonotype: A read error is likely, as this CDR3 ends without the conserved phenylalanine or tryptophan. The limits of the CDR3 on the DNA are not certain, so only TCRdb's listed CDR3 is given. The chain links TRBV29-1 to TRBJ1-2. The CDR3 contains 10 residues when both ends are counted. Germline loops: CDR1 SQVTM, CDR2 ANQGSEA. CDR3 in amino acids: CSVLEGGYTI.

On this clonotype itself: Since a much larger clone is just one base distant, this may be a read error. This chain joins TRBV14 and TRBJ2-1, with D unclear. The CDR3 has 14 amino acids. Trimming took off 2 bases at V and 9 bases at J, with 14 bases between the two ends. Germline-derived CDR1 and CDR2 are SGHDN and FVKESK. CDR3: CASSQNWPVVEQFF. The CDR3 nucleotides are TGTGCCAGCAGCCAAAACTGGCCCGTCGTTGAGCAGTTCTTC.

Turning to this clonotype: A much larger clone differs by one base, so this may be a read error. The V gene is TRBV16, the J gene TRBJ2-1; D gene uncertain. This CDR3 region has 14 residues. The germline CDR1 and CDR2 sequences are KGHSY and FQNENV. This CDR3 reads CASSHYGPNNVQFF. The DNA of the CDR3 is TGTGCCAGCAGTCATTACGGACCTAACAATGTGCAGTTCTTC.

As to this clonotype: A read error may be the cause here, since a much bigger clone is one base away. V and J are TRBV6-6 and TRBJ2-3, with TRBD1 matching over 9 bases. The CDR3 is 15 amino acids. Germline lookup yields CDR1 MNHNY and CDR2 SVGAGI (reference sequence). The CDR3 sequence: CASSHPGQGLDTRYF. CDR3 nucleotides: TGTGCCAGCAGCCACCCCGGACAGGGGTTAGATACGCGGTATTTT.

The chain has TRBV24-1 and TRBJ1-5; the match to TRBD1 covers 9 bases. V shed 4 bases and J 4 bases; nucleotides not matched to a gene: 10. Germline V CDR1 and CDR2: KGHDR, SFDVKD. This CDR3 region has 17 residues. CDR3 residues: CATSDFQQGAGNQPQHF. As DNA, the CDR3 is TGTGCCACCAGTGACTTCCAACAGGGGGCCGGGAATCAGCCCCAGCATTTT.

A note on this clonotype: One end of the junction does not line up with germline, which may come from a read error. V is TRBV4-1 and J is TRBJ1-2; TRBD1 matches 8 bases. The CDR3 has 14 amino acids. From germline, CDR1 is MGHRA and CDR2 YSYEKL. CDR3 sequence reads: CASRQGDRNYGCTF. In DNA form, the CDR3 reads TGCGCCAGCAGACAAGGGGACAGGAACTATGGCTGCACCTTC.

For this clonotype: This may be a read error, as it is one base from a much larger clone. The chain employs TRBV7-9 and TRBJ2-3, with 10 bases identical to TRBD2. V lost 5 bases to trimming and J lost 4 bases; unmatched junction nucleotides: 9. Germline CDR1 reads SEHNR; CDR2 reads FQNEAQ (reference sequence). CDR3 size: 16 residues. The CDR3 DNA is TGTGCCAGCAGCCTATGGACTAGCGGAGGGGCAGATACGCAGTATTTT. It translates to CASSLWTSGGADTQYF.

J is TRBJ2-3 and V is TRBV11-1, with TRBD2 matching 7 bases. CDR1 is SGHAT and CDR2 is FQDESV in the germline V gene (reference sequence). Trimming removed 1 base from V and 8 bases from J; junction bases left unmatched: 9. CDR3 size: 15 residues. The CDR3 here is CASSLVAGVAVTQYF. The CDR3 DNA is TGTGCCAGCAGCTTAGTCGCGGGAGTGGCAGTTACGCAGTATTTT.

This sequence joins TRBV30 and TRBJ1-1; D not resolved. V shed 5 bases and J shed 1 base, with 8 bases lying between them. This CDR3 contains 12 residues. CDR1 is GTSNPN, CDR2 SVGIG, per germline (reference sequence). CDR3 protein: CAWLRTNTEAFF. The CDR3 DNA is TGTGCCTGGCTCCGGACGAACACTGAAGCTTTCTTT.

This clonotype was recorded at least ten times. The chain is built from TRBV12-3 or TRBV12-4 and TRBJ1-5; no reliable D call. V dropped 3 bases and J dropped 3 bases, with 12 bases sitting between them. This CDR3 is 15 amino acids long. CDR3 DNA: TGTGCCAGCAGTTTTAGGTTTGGGGACAATCAGCCCCAGCATTTT. Its translation is CASSFRFGDNQPQHF.

Comments on this clonotype: Here the CDR3 omits its conserved ending phenylalanine or tryptophan, so a read error is the likely source. The gene calls are TRBV30 and TRBJ1-3; D is ambiguous. From germline, CDR1 is GTSNPN and CDR2 SVGIG (reference sequence). The CDR3 sequence is 13 residues long. The CDR3 DNA reads as TGTGCCTGGGACGAGGGAGCTGGGAACACCATATATCTT. This encodes CAWDEGAGNTIYL.

This clonotype was recorded only once. The junction shows a germline mismatch at one end, possibly a read error. The chain uses TRBV10-3 and TRBJ2-7; 7 nucleotides agree with TRBD2. The CDR3 length is 17 residues. CDR1 and CDR2 (germline): ENHRY, SYGVKD. The CDR3 is CTISESGLAGVGYEQYF. The CDR3 bases are TGTACCATCAGTGAGTCCGGCCTGGCGGGAGTTGGCTACGAGCAGTACTTC.

This clonotype was observed many times. This sequence joins TRBV29-1 and TRBJ1-4; D remains unclear. V was pared by 1 base and J by 8 bases, with 11 bases between. The CDR3 is 13 residues long. CDR1 and CDR2 (germline): SQVTM, ANQGSEA. The CDR3 nucleotides read TGCAGCGTTGAAGCCTTCATCGGGGAAAAACTGTTTTTT. Translation: CSVEAFIGEKLFF.

About this clonotype itself: Since a much larger clone is just one base distant, this may be a read error. The rearrangement joins TRBV6-2 or TRBV6-3 to TRBJ2-7, with 7 bases fitting TRBD1. CDR1 is MNHEY, CDR2 SVGEGT, per germline. The CDR3 is made up of 14 amino acids. The V segment lost 5 bases and the J segment 6 bases; nucleotides outside the gene matches: 10. CDR3 sequence: CASSPGQLTCEQYF. The CDR3, as DNA: TGTGCCAGCAGTCCGGGACAGCTTACCTGCGAGCAGTACTTC.

In this sample, this clonotype turned up once. The junction departs from germline at one end; a sequencing error may be responsible. The chain joins TRBV11-2 to TRBJ1-6, with a weak D call TRBD1 (5 bases). This CDR3 spans 14 amino acids. Germline V lookup: CDR1 SGHAT, CDR2 FQNNGV. The CDR3 DNA follows: TGTGCCAACAGCTTAGCCCTTGGACATTCATCCCTCCACTTT. It encodes CANSLALGHSSLHF. Looking up the rest from reference TRBV11-2 and TRBJ1-6 gives the full variable domain: EAGVAQSPRYKIIEKRQSVAFWCNPISGHATLYWYQQILGQGPKLLIQFQNNGVVDDSQLPKDRFSAERLKGVDSTLKIQPAKLEDSAVYLCANSLALGHSSLHFGNGTRLTVT.